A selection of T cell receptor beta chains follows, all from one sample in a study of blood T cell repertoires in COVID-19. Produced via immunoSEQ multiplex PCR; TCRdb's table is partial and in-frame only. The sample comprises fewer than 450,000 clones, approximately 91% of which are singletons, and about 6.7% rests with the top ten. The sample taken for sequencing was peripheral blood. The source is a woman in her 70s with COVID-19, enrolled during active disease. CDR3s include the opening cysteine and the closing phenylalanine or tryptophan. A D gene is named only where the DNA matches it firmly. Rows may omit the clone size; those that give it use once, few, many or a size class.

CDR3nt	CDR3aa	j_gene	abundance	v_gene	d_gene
TGTGCCAGCAGTCAAAGACAGGGAACAGCTACTGAGCAGTTCTTC	CASSQRQGTATEQFF	TRBJ2-1	NA	TRBV3-1/TRBV3-2	TRBD1
TGTGCCAGCAGCCTCGGACAGGGAAGAAATCAGCCCCAGCATTTT	CASSLGQGRNQPQHF	TRBJ1-5	few	TRBV6-5	TRBD1
TGTGCCTCGCTTCCAGGGGAGGGGAACTATGGCTACACCTTC	CASLPGEGNYGYTF	TRBJ1-2	NA	TRBV30	NA
TGTGCCAGCAGTTGGACACCAACTACCAAAAACATTCAGTACTTC	CASSWTPTTKNIQYF	TRBJ2-4	NA	TRBV28	NA
TGTGCCAGCTCACCCCACCCAGCGGGGGGCGGCAATGAGCAGTTCTTC	CASSPHPAGGGNEQFF	TRBJ2-1	NA	TRBV18	TRBD2
TGTGCCTGGAGTCCCTACTCCCTATTCCAAGAGACCCAGTACTTC	CAWSPYSLFQETQYF	TRBJ2-5	NA	TRBV30	NA
TGTGCCAGCAGCGTAGGACAGGGGAGGTCACCCCTCCACTTT	CASSVGQGRSPLHF	TRBJ1-6	NA	TRBV13	TRBD1
TGTGCCAGCTCACCTCAGGGGGGTGACAATCAGCCCCAGCATTTT	CASSPQGGDNQPQHF	TRBJ1-5	NA	TRBV18	TRBD1
TGCAGTGCTAGTAATGACAGGGTGGGTTCACCCCTCCACTTT	CSASNDRVGSPLHF	TRBJ1-6	once	TRBV20-1	TRBD1
TGTGCCAGCAGCCAAGACGGGGACTACCTAGGGCGCTCTGGGGCCAACGTCCTGACTTTC	CASSQDGDYLGRSGANVLTF	TRBJ2-6	NA	TRBV3-1/TRBV3-2	TRBD2
TGTGCCAGCAGTTTGAGGCAGGGGAATGAGCAGTTCTTC	CASSLRQGNEQFF	TRBJ2-1	NA	TRBV12-3/TRBV12-4	NA
TGTGCCAGCAGCTTAGATCCCCATCATTCACCCCTCCACTTT	CASSLDPHHSPLHF	TRBJ1-6	NA	TRBV11-2	NA
TGTGCCAGCAGTTTGGGACAGCTCTCTAATCAGCCCCAGCATTTT	CASSLGQLSNQPQHF	TRBJ1-5	NA	TRBV28	TRBD1
TGTGCCAGCAGCAAAATTCCCACTAGCGGGGGCAGGTATGAGCAGTTCTTC	CASSKIPTSGGRYEQFF	TRBJ2-1	NA	TRBV21-1	NA
TGTGCCAGCAGCTTAGCCATGAACACTGAAGCTTTCTTT	CASSLAMNTEAFF	TRBJ1-1	many	TRBV7-7	NA
TGTGCCAGCAGTTTAGGGACAACTAACATTCAGTACTTC	CASSLGTTNIQYF	TRBJ2-4	few	TRBV28	NA
TGTGCCAGCAGCTTAGCGGACGGGGGGTACGGAAACACCATATATTTT	CASSLADGGYGNTIYF	TRBJ1-3	NA	TRBV7-6	NA
TGTGCCAGCCAGTTACCGACAGGGGGTGGTGAAAAACTGTTTTTT	CASQLPTGGGEKLFF	TRBJ1-4	NA	TRBV6-6	TRBD1
TGTGCCACCAGCAGCCGTACAGGGGGCTATTATGGCTACACCTTC	CATSSRTGGYYGYTF	TRBJ1-2	NA	TRBV15	TRBD1
TGTGCCAGCAGTTCCCGACAGGGGGCATGGGATGGCTACACCTTC	CASSSRQGAWDGYTF	TRBJ1-2	NA	TRBV6-5	TRBD1
TGTGCCAGCAGTGTTGGCATCTCCTCTGGAAACACCATATATTTT	CASSVGISSGNTIYF	TRBJ1-3	few	TRBV2	NA
TGTGCCAGCAGTTTCAAGGGAGCAATGAACACTGAAGCTTTCTTT	CASSFKGAMNTEAFF	TRBJ1-1	NA	TRBV27	NA
TGTGCCAGCGGACGACTGGAGGGCACTGAAGCTTTCTTT	CASGRLEGTEAFF	TRBJ1-1	NA	TRBV6-4	NA
TGTGCCAGCAGCTTAGCTGACAGGGCTAACTATGGCTACACCTTC	CASSLADRANYGYTF	TRBJ1-2	NA	TRBV7-9	TRBD1
TGTGCCAGCAGCTTAAACGGCGGCTCCTACAATGAGCAGTTCTTC	CASSLNGGSYNEQFF	TRBJ2-1	NA	TRBV7-2	NA
TGCGCCAGCAGCATAGCGGGGGAGATTTTCTACGAGCAGTACTTC	CASSIAGEIFYEQYF	TRBJ2-7	NA	TRBV5-1	TRBD2
TGCGCCAGCAGCCAAGTAGCAGGGTTTAATCAGCCCCAGCATTTT	CASSQVAGFNQPQHF	TRBJ1-5	NA	TRBV4-1	NA